The source of this T cell receptor beta chain is a study of blood T cell repertoires in COVID-19. Study at large: Specimens from acute and convalescent COVID-19 originated in the United States, Italy and Spain. T cells, B-cell-depleted T cells, or PBMCs provided the cDNA or gDNA that served as material.

How the authors handled the data: Counts of nucleated cells, estimated from reference gene primer amplification, were obtained. Some clones are missing from TCRdb's copy, which holds only in-frame ones; the method was immunoSEQ multiplex PCR. The V and J calls and clone size come from that table; D and trimming were worked out from the DNA. The sample carries over 250,000 clones, approximately 91% recorded once. The receptor was isolated from a man in his fifties with acute or convalescent COVID-19. Specimen: peripheral blood.

The CDR3 bases are TGTGCCAGCAGCCAAGAATCCGGGGGGACAGATACGCAGTATTTT. Residues: CASSQESGGTDTQYF. The chain combines TRBV4-2 with TRBJ2-3; 7 bases align to TRBD2. The germline CDR1 and CDR2 sequences are LGHNA and YNFKEQ. Trimming took 0 bases from V and 3 from J; bases not matched to a gene: 3. The CDR3 length is 15 residues.